This T cell receptor beta chain came from a study of identical twins. The study's findings and limits: Models underpredicted monozygotic twin sharing of out-of-frame TCR alpha. Insertions were reduced in abundant cord blood beta clonotypes but not in memory repertoires.

The V and J ends lost 5 bases and 0 bases respectively, with 14 bases between them. CDR3 length: 16 residues. Looked up from germline, CDR1 is SGHAT and CDR2 is FQNNGV. In the case of this clonotype: Its antigen remains unknown.

One entry per CDR3 protein results from TCRdb running MiXCR on the 5' RACE reads. The profile shows under 900,000 distinct CDR3 sequences, 18% of them singletons. The data also belong to a second study, concerning T cells expressing NK-cell markers. That study adds: Seven HCMV-seropositive donors and one seronegative donor made up the eight sequenced donors.

Sequencing input: PBMCs. The TCR comes from a woman under 30 in good health. The V call is TRBV11-2, the J call TRBJ2-1, with TRBD2 as a possible D gene (6 bases). The CDR3 DNA reads as TGTGCCAGCAGCGTTTTAGCGGCCATCTCCTACAATGAGCAGTTCTTC. Protein: CASSVLAAISYNEQFF.